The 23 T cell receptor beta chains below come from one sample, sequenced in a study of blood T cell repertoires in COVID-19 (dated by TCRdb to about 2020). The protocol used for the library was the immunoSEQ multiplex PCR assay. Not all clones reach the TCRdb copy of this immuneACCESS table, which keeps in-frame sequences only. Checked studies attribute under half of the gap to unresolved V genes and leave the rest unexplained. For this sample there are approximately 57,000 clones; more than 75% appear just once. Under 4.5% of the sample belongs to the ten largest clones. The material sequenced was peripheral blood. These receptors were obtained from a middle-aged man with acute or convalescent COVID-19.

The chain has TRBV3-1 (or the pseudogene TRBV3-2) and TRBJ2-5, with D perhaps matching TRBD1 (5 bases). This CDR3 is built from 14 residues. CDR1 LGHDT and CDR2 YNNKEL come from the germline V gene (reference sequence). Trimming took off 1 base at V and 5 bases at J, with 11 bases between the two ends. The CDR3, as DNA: TGTGCCAGCAGCCAAGGGGCAGGGCGGGAGACCCAGTACTTC. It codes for CASSQGAGRETQYF.

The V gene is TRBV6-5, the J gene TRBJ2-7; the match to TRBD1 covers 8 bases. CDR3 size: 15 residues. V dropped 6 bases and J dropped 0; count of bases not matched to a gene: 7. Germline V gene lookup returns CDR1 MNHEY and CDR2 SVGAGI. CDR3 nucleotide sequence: TGTGCCAGCAGCCCCCAGGGACAGGACTCCTACGAGCAGTACTTC. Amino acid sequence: CASSPQGQDSYEQYF.

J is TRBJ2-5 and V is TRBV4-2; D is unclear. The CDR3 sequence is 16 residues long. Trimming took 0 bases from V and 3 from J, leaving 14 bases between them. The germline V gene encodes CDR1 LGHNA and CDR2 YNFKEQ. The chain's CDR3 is CASSQDGFVAEETQYF. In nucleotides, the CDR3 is TGTGCCAGCAGCCAAGATGGTTTCGTCGCAGAAGAGACCCAGTACTTC.

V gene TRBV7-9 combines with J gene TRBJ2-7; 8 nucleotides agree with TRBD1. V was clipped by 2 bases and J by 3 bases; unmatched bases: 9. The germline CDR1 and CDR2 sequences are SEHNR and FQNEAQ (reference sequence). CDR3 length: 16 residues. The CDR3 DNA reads TGTGCCAGCAGCTTAACTAAGGGGACAGGCCTCTACGAGCAGTACTTC. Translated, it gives CASSLTKGTGLYEQYF.

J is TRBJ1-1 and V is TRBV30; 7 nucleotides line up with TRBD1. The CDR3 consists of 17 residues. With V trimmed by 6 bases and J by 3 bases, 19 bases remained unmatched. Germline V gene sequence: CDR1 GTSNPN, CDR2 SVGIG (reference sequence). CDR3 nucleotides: TGTGCCTGCGCAAGGGGGCGCGTCGCCCGCAGGGACACTGAAGCTTTCTTT. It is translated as CACARGRVARRDTEAFF.

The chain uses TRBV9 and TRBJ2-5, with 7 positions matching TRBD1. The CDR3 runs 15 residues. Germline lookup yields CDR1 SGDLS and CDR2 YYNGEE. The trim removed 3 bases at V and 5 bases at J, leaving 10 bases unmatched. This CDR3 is CASSDVGDSFETQYF. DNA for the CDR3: TGTGCCAGCAGCGATGTAGGGGACAGTTTTGAGACCCAGTACTTC.

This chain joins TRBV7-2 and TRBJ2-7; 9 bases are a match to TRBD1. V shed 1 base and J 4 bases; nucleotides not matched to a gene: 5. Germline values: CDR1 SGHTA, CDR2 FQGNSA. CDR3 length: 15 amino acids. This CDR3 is CASSLGQGVFYEQYF. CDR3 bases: TGTGCCAGCAGCTTAGGACAGGGGGTCTTTTACGAGCAGTACTTC.

CDR3 sequence reads: CASSQTSTVRYGYTF. In nucleotides, the CDR3 is TGCGCCAGCAGCCAGACCTCGACAGTTCGGTATGGCTACACCTTC. This chain links TRBV4-1 with TRBJ1-2; weak D call: TRBD1 (5 bases). Germline V gene sequence: CDR1 MGHRA, CDR2 YSYEKL. CDR3 length equals 15 residues. With 3 bases removed from V and 5 bases from J, the gap between germline ends came to 16 bases.

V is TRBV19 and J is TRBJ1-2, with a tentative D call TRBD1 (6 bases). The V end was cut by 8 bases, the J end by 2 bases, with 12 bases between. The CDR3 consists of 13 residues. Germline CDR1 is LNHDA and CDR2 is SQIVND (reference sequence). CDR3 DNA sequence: TGTGCCAGTCGGACAGAGACGAACTATGGCTACACCTTC. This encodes CASRTETNYGYTF.

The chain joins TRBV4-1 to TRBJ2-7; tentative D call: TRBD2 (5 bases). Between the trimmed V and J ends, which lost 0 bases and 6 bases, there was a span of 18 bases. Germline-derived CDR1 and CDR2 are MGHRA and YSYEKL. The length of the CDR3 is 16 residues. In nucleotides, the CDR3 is TGCGCCAGCAGCCAAGAGGACTGGTCTCCTGAATTCGAGCAGTACTTC. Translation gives CASSQEDWSPEFEQYF.

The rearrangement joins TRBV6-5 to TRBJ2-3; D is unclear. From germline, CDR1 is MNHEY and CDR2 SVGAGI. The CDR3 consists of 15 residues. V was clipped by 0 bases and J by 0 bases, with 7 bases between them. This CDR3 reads CASSYSSESTDTQYF. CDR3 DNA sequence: TGTGCCAGCAGTTACTCAAGCGAAAGCACAGATACGCAGTATTTT.

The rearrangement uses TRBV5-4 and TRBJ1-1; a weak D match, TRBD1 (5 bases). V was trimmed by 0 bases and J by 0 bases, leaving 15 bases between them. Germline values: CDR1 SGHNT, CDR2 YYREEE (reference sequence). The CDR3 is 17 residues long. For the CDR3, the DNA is TGTGCCAGCAGCTTGGGTAGAAAACAGGTGATGAACACTGAAGCTTTCTTT. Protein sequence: CASSLGRKQVMNTEAFF.

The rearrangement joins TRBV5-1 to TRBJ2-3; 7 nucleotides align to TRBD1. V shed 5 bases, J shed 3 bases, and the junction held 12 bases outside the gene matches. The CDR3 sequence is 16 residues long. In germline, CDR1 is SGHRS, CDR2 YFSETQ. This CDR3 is CASSSRTGATTDTQYF. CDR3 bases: TGCGCCAGCAGTTCTAGGACAGGCGCGACGACAGATACGCAGTATTTT.

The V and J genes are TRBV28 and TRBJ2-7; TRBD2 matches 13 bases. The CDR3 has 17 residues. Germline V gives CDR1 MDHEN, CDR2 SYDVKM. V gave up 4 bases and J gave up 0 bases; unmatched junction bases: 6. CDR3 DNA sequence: TGTGCCAGCAGTTGGGGGACTAGCGGGACGAGCTCCTACGAGCAGTACTTC. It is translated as CASSWGTSGTSSYEQYF.

The CDR3 DNA sequence: TGTGCCAGCAGTTTTTTAACTGAAGCTTTCTTT. Residues: CASSFLTEAFF. The chain has TRBV12-3 or TRBV12-4 and TRBJ1-1, with no clear D. The CDR3 totals 11 residues. The germline V and J ends were trimmed by 3 bases and 5 bases, with 4 bases remaining between them.

CDR3 residues: CASSVATSGSAQYF. CDR3 DNA sequence: TGTGCCAGCAGCGTGGCGACTAGCGGTTCGGCCCAGTACTTC. The chain recombines TRBV9 with TRBJ2-5; 9 bases agree with TRBD2. The germline V gene has CDR1 SGDLS and CDR2 YYNGEE. The CDR3 runs 14 residues. V lost 2 bases and J lost 9; bases outside the gene matches: 8.

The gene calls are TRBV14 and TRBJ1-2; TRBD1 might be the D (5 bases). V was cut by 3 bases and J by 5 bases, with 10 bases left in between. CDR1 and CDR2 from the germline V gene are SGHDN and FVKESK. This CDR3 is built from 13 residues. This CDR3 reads CASSQGRGYGYTF. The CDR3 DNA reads TGTGCCAGCAGCCAGGGGAGGGGTTATGGCTACACCTTC.

CDR3: CASSSTVYNEQFF. The CDR3 DNA reads TGTGCCAGCTCTTCGACAGTGTACAATGAGCAGTTCTTC. The chain recombines TRBV2 with TRBJ2-1; tentative D call: TRBD1 (5 bases). The ends were cut back, 8 bases at V and 4 bases at J, with 12 bases in the middle. CDR1 and CDR2 (germline): SNHLY, FYNNEI. This CDR3 is 13 amino acids long.

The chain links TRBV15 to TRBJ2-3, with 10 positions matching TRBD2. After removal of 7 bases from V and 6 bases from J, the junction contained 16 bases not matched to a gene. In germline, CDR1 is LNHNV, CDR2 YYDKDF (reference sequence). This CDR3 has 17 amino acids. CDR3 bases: TGTGCCACCACTAGCGGGAGTGTGTCCCGAATATGGGATACGCAGTATTTT. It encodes CATTSGSVSRIWDTQYF.

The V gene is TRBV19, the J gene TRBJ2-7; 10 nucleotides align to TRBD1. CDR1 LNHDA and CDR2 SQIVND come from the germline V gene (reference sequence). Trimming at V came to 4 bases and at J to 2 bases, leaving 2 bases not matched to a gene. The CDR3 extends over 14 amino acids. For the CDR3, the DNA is TGTGCCAGTAGTACCGGGACAGGGGCCTACGAGCAGTACTTC. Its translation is CASSTGTGAYEQYF. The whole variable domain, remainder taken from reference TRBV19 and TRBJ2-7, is DGGITQSPKYLFRKEGQNVTLSCEQNLNHDAMYWYRQDPGQGLRLIYYSQIVNDFQKGDIAEGYSVSREKKESFPLTVTSAQKNPTAFYLCASSTGTGAYEQYFGPGTRLTVT.

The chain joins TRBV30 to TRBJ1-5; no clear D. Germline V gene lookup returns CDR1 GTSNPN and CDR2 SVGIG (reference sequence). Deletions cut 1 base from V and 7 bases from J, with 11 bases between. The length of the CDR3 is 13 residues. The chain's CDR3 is CAWSEEVTQPQHF. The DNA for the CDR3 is TGTGCCTGGAGTGAGGAGGTTACCCAGCCCCAGCATTTT.

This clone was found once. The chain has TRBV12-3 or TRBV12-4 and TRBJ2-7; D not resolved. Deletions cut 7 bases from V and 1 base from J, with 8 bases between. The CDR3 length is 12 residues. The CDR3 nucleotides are TGTGCCAGCAATCGAGGTTCCTACGAGCAGTACTTC. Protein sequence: CASNRGSYEQYF.

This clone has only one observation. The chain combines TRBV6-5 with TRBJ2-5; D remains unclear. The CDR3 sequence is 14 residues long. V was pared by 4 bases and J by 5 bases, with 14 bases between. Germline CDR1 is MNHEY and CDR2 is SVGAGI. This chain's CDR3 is CASSFSFSGETQYF. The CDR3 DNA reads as TGTGCCAGCAGTTTTTCCTTCTCCGGGGAGACCCAGTACTTC.